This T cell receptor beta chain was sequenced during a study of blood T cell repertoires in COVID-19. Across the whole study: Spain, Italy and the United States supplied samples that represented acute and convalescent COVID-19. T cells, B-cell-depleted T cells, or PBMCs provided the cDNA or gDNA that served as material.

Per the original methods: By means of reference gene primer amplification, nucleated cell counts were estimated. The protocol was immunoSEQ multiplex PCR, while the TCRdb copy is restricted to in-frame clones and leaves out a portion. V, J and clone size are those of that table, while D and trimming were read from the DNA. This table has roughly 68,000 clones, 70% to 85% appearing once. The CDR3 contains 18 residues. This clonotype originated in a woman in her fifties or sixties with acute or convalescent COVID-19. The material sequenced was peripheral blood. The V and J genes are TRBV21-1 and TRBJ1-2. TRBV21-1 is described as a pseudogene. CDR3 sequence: CASSKVAGSPPYGDGYTF. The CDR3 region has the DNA TGTGCCAGCAGCAAAGTTGCGGGCAGCCCCCCTTATGGGGATGGCTACACCTTC.